Following are 18 T cell receptor beta chains from one sample sequenced in a study of blood T cell repertoires in COVID-19 (dated by TCRdb to the early 2020s). Libraries were prepared through the immunoSEQ multiplex PCR assay. TCRdb took this table from immuneACCESS and kept in-frame rearrangements with V and J called. Such tables lack part of the clones; where checked against another copy, unresolved V genes explain under half of the gap, and the rest is unexplained. A total of approximately 220,000 clones appear in this sample, 75% to 85% of them only once. The ten largest clones take up 4% to 5% of the sample. The sequenced sample consisted of peripheral blood. All receptors come from a woman aged 65 to 85 with acute or convalescent COVID-19.

The rearrangement joins TRBV4-3 to TRBJ1-3; D gene uncertain. The V end lost 0 bases, the J end lost 0 bases, and 12 bases lay between the germline ends. This CDR3 is 17 amino acids long. The germline gives CDR1 LGHNA, CDR2 YSLEER. DNA for the CDR3: TGCGCCAGCAGCCAAGAAGAGATGCGGAACTCTGGAAACACCATATATTTT. This translates into CASSQEEMRNSGNTIYF.

The chain joins TRBV7-9 to TRBJ1-1; TRBD1 is a possible D gene (6 bases). There are 14 residues in the CDR3. The V end was cut by 3 bases, the J end by 1 base, with 9 bases between. Germline V gives CDR1 SEHNR, CDR2 FQNEAQ (reference sequence). CDR3 loop: CASSLGAQNTEAFF. As DNA, the CDR3 is TGTGCCAGCAGCTTGGGGGCACAGAACACTGAAGCTTTCTTT. Using reference TRBV7-9 and TRBJ1-1 for the parts outside the CDR3, the full variable domain is DTGVSQNPRHKITKRGQNVTFRCDPISEHNRLYWYRQTLGQGPEFLTYFQNEAQLEKSRLLSDRFSAERPKGSFSTLEIQRTEQGDSAMYLCASSLGAQNTEAFFGQGTRLTVV.

V is TRBV7-9 and J is TRBJ1-2, with 10 bases that match TRBD1. Per the germline V gene, CDR1 is SEHNR and CDR2 is FQNEAQ (reference sequence). The CDR3 runs to 19 residues. The junction had 17 bases not matched to a gene; V was cut back by 5 bases and J by 2 bases. CDR3 in amino acids: CASSQTLLRQGAANYGYTF. The CDR3 region has the DNA TGTGCCAGCAGCCAAACCCTTCTACGACAGGGGGCAGCCAACTATGGCTACACCTTC.

V gene TRBV3-1 (or the pseudogene TRBV3-2) combines with J gene TRBJ1-5, with D possibly TRBD1 on 5 matching bases. This CDR3 is built from 13 residues. Trimming took off 5 bases at V and 9 bases at J, with 14 bases between the two ends. CDR1 and CDR2 from the germline V gene are LGHDT and YNNKEL (reference sequence). CDR3 in DNA: TGTGCCAGCAGCGATATTAGGGGCGGGCCCCAGCATTTT. This codes for CASSDIRGGPQHF.

The sample holds one count of this clone. V usage is TRBV30 and J usage is TRBJ1-2, with a tentative D call TRBD1 (5 bases). This CDR3 is built from 13 residues. The germline V gene has CDR1 GTSNPN and CDR2 SVGIG (reference sequence). Trimming removed 6 bases from V and 2 bases from J, with 13 bases in between. The CDR3: CACSPGLNYGYTF. DNA of the CDR3: TGTGCCTGTTCTCCGGGACTCAACTATGGCTACACCTTC.

The rearrangement links TRBV6-2 or TRBV6-3 to TRBJ1-1; no reliable D call. The ends were cut back, 4 bases at V and 5 bases at J, with 11 bases in the middle. Germline V gene data show CDR1 as MNHEY and CDR2 as SVGEGT. The CDR3 spans 13 residues. The CDR3 bases are TGTGCCAGCAGTTTGACTCCCGCGACTGAAGCTTTCTTT. Amino acids: CASSLTPATEAFF.

This clone was detected only once. Other DNA sequences in the same sample also yield this CDR3. Written as DNA, the CDR3 is TGTGCCAGCAGCCTAGTGGAGAACACTGAAGCTTTCTTT. Translated: CASSLVENTEAFF. The gene calls are TRBV12-3 or TRBV12-4 and TRBJ1-1, with no clear D. The germline V and J ends were trimmed by 6 bases and 1 base, with 9 bases remaining between them. CDR3 length: 13 residues.

The CDR3 DNA is TGTGCCAGCAGTTTCATTCAGGGCAATCAGCCCCAGCATTTT. Translation: CASSFIQGNQPQHF. The chain employs TRBV6-5 and TRBJ1-5; D not resolved. This CDR3 region has 14 residues. Germline lookup yields CDR1 MNHEY and CDR2 SVGAGI. Trimming removed 4 bases at V and 2 bases at J, with 9 bases between.

This sequence joins TRBV2 and TRBJ1-2; D is possibly TRBD1 (5 bases). The CDR3 is made up of 11 amino acids. V was clipped by 7 bases and J by 3 bases, with 6 bases between them. Per germline, CDR1 SNHLY and CDR2 FYNNEI. CDR3 coding DNA: TGTGCCAGCATCAGGGACTATGGCTACACCTTC. It translates to CASIRDYGYTF.

This clone was recorded a few times. The CDR3 nucleotides are TGTGCCAGCAGCTTAGCAGGCGCTAGCGGGGCAGATACGCAGTATTTT. Its protein is CASSLAGASGADTQYF. The chain links TRBV7-2 to TRBJ2-3; 9 positions match TRBD2. CDR1 SGHTA and CDR2 FQGNSA come from the germline V gene. The V and J ends lost 0 bases and 4 bases, in that order; junction bases with no gene match: 5. This CDR3 has 16 amino acids.

The chain is built from TRBV6-5 and TRBJ2-1; the match to TRBD1 covers 7 bases. V shed 6 bases and J 4 bases; nucleotides not matched to a gene: 6. This CDR3 comprises 14 residues. Germline values: CDR1 MNHEY, CDR2 SVGAGI. The CDR3 DNA sequence: TGTGCCAGCAGACGACAGGGCGAATACAATGAGCAGTTCTTC. It encodes CASRRQGEYNEQFF.

CDR3 DNA: TGTGCCATCAAGAAGGACAGGTCTACTAGCGGAGAGACCCAGTACTTC. Protein: CAIKKDRSTSGETQYF. The J gene is TRBJ2-5, the V gene TRBV10-3, with D maybe TRBD2 (8 bases). The CDR3 loop spans 16 amino acids. Germline V lookup: CDR1 ENHRY, CDR2 SYGVKD. The V end was cut by 7 bases, the J end by 4 bases, with 22 bases between.

V usage is TRBV5-1 and J usage is TRBJ2-5, with 11 bases lining up with TRBD2. With V trimmed by 0 bases and J by 1 base, 2 bases remained unmatched. From germline, CDR1 is SGHRS and CDR2 YFSETQ. CDR3 length: 16 residues. CDR3 coding DNA: TGCGCCAGCAGCTTGGGTCTAGCGGGGGGCCAAGAGACCCAGTACTTC. It is translated as CASSLGLAGGQETQYF. Drawing the rest from reference TRBV5-1 and TRBJ2-5, the complete variable domain is KAGVTQTPRYLIKTRGQQVTLSCSPISGHRSVSWYQQTPGQGLQFLFEYFSETQRNKGNFPGRFSGRQFSNSRSEMNVSTLELGDSALYLCASSLGLAGGQETQYFGPGTRLLVL.

The chain recombines TRBV6-2 or TRBV6-3 with TRBJ1-1; 10 bases align to TRBD1. Looked up from germline, CDR1 is MNHEY and CDR2 is SVGEGT. This CDR3 contains 15 residues. V shed 5 bases and J 7 bases; nucleotides not matched to a gene: 10. The DNA for the CDR3 is TGTGCCAGCAGTCGACAGGGGGCTGTCCGGATTGAAGCTTTCTTT. Encoded protein: CASSRQGAVRIEAFF.

V gene TRBV3-1 (or the pseudogene TRBV3-2) combines with J gene TRBJ1-3; D may be TRBD1 (5 bases). Deletions cut 0 bases from V and 2 bases from J, with 20 bases between. Germline V gene lookup returns CDR1 LGHDT and CDR2 YNNKEL (reference sequence). This CDR3 region has 19 residues. The DNA of the CDR3 is TGTGCCAGCAGCCAAGATCTTAAAGGCCCGGAGGGGACTGGAAACACCATATATTTT. This translates into CASSQDLKGPEGTGNTIYF.

The J gene is TRBJ1-5, the V gene TRBV5-1; D might be TRBD1 (6 bases). The CDR3 extends over 14 amino acids. The germline V and J ends were trimmed by 0 bases and 7 bases, with 11 bases remaining between them. Germline values: CDR1 SGHRS, CDR2 YFSETQ. The CDR3 DNA is TGCGCCAGCAGCTTGGGGGGGGGCAGGCAGCCCCAGCATTTT. This sequence encodes CASSLGGGRQPQHF.

The rearrangement uses TRBV28 and TRBJ1-5; 8 positions agree with TRBD1. The CDR3 runs 16 residues. Germline trimming cut 1 base from V and 7 bases from J; bases unmatched to any gene: 9. Germline V gene sequence: CDR1 MDHEN, CDR2 SYDVKM. The CDR3 DNA reads TGTGCCAGCAGTTTATCGGGCAGGGGGCGCTTGCAGCCCCAGCATTTT. This translates into CASSLSGRGRLQPQHF.

The chain links TRBV10-3 to TRBJ1-1, with a tentative D call TRBD1 (5 bases). Between the trimmed V and J ends, which lost 1 base and 5 bases, there was a span of 11 bases. Germline CDR1 and CDR2: ENHRY and SYGVKD. CDR3 size: 14 residues. CDR3 DNA: TGTGCCATCAGTGAGTTGCCAGGGAGGACTGAAGCTTTCTTT. Protein sequence: CAISELPGRTEAFF.